The 12 T cell receptor beta chains listed next were all sequenced from one sample in a study of OX40 agonist ivuxolimab in advanced cancers. Clones were sequenced by immunoSEQ multiplex PCR, and TCRdb holds only the in-frame ones, with some missing. The table lists roughly 70,000 clones, around 90% of them singletons. Specimen: CD4+ or CD8+ T cells sorted from blood, collected in a trial of the OX40 agonist ivuxolimab. These TCRs come from an adult with an advanced solid tumor such as melanoma, head and neck, liver or kidney cancer.

The rearrangement uses TRBV11-2 and TRBJ2-6; 9 nucleotides match TRBD1. This CDR3 is 18 amino acids long. Trimming at V came to 5 bases and at J to 0 bases, leaving 8 bases not matched to a gene. The germline V gene has CDR1 SGHAT and CDR2 FQNNGV. CDR3 in amino acids: CASSPGQGNPSGANVLTF. CDR3 DNA: TGTGCCAGCAGCCCAGGACAGGGGAACCCCTCTGGGGCCAACGTCCTGACTTTC.

This clone is medium-sized by share. The chain has TRBV5-1 and TRBJ2-7; no firm D call. V shed 4 bases and J shed 2 bases, with 10 bases lying between them. The germline V gene has CDR1 SGHRS and CDR2 YFSETQ. CDR3 length equals 13 residues. This CDR3 is CASSQTNTYEQYF. CDR3 in DNA: TGCGCCAGCAGCCAGACCAATACCTACGAGCAGTACTTC.

V is TRBV2 and J is TRBJ1-1; D not certain. Germline V lookup: CDR1 SNHLY, CDR2 FYNNEI. There are 13 residues in the CDR3. Deletions cut 4 bases from V and 3 bases from J, with 9 bases between. The CDR3 sequence is CASSGHPDTEAFF. The CDR3 DNA is TGTGCCAGCAGTGGACATCCGGACACTGAAGCTTTCTTT.

CDR3 in amino acids: CASSPDYEFRSSYNEQFF. For the CDR3, the DNA is TGTGCCAGCTCACCCGACTACGAATTCCGGAGCTCCTACAATGAGCAGTTCTTC. The chain joins TRBV18 to TRBJ2-1; perhaps TRBD2 as D (5 bases). The ends were cut back, 3 bases at V and 0 bases at J, with 18 bases in the middle. Per germline, CDR1 KGHSH and CDR2 LQKENI. This CDR3 region has 18 residues.

On this clone itself: At one boundary the junction diverges from the germline segment, which might be a read error. This rearrangement joins TRBV2 to TRBJ1-1; possibly TRBD1 for D (5 bases). CDR3 length equals 11 residues. Germline V gene data show CDR1 as SNHLY and CDR2 as FYNNEI. CDR3 bases: TGTGCCAGCAGCCTACAGGCGTCGGGTCTCTTT. Encoded protein: CASSLQASGLF.

J is TRBJ1-1 and V is TRBV5-4; 8 nucleotides align to TRBD1. The junction had 7 bases not matched to a gene; V was cut back by 1 base and J by 8 bases. The CDR3 totals 14 residues. Germline CDR1 SGHNT, CDR2 YYREEE (reference sequence). The CDR3 loop is CASSLLTGQGEAFF. The CDR3 nucleotides are TGTGCCAGCAGCTTGTTGACTGGACAGGGAGAAGCTTTCTTT.

This clone has only one observation. The chain links TRBV6-5 to TRBJ1-2; D possibly corresponds to TRBD1 (5 bases). Germline V gene lookup returns CDR1 MNHEY and CDR2 SVGAGI. Trimming shortened V by 6 bases and J by 4 bases, and 18 bases separated the two germline ends. CDR3 length equals 15 residues. Here the CDR3 DNA reads TGTGCCAGCAGCGATCGCGGGGGGGGATCCTATGGCTACACCTTC. As protein: CASSDRGGGSYGYTF.

Only a few counts were recorded for this clone. This chain links TRBV18 with TRBJ1-1; D remains ambiguous. V was cut by 5 bases and J by 4 bases, with 11 bases left in between. Germline CDR1 and CDR2: KGHSH and LQKENI. The CDR3 spans 13 residues. In DNA form, the CDR3 reads TGTGCCAGCTCAACCGACCGGGGCACTGAAGCTTTCTTT. Translating it yields CASSTDRGTEAFF.

The chain combines TRBV6-5 with TRBJ1-4; D possibly corresponds to TRBD1 (6 bases). V was pared by 8 bases and J by 5 bases, with 9 bases between. CDR3 length: 12 amino acids. The germline CDR1 and CDR2 sequences are MNHEY and SVGAGI. DNA of the CDR3: TGTGCCAGCGGGAGGGGGAATGAAAAACTGTTTTTT. Translation gives CASGRGNEKLFF.

The CDR3 DNA reads as TGTGCCAGCTCTGGACAGGGGGCATCTGGCTACACCTTC. Translated, it gives CASSGQGASGYTF. This rearrangement joins TRBV27 to TRBJ1-2; 11 bases align to TRBD1. V was clipped by 8 bases and J by 7 bases; unmatched bases: 6. The V gene's germline CDR1 is MNHEY and CDR2 SMNVEV (reference sequence). The CDR3 sequence is 13 residues long.

The rearrangement uses TRBV5-1 and TRBJ2-7; perhaps TRBD1 as D (5 bases). Germline CDR1 and CDR2: SGHRS and YFSETQ. This CDR3 has 13 residues. V shed 2 bases and J shed 5 bases, with 11 bases lying between them. DNA of the CDR3: TGCGCCAGCAGCTTTGGACAACAGAACGAGCAGTACTTC. Encoded protein: CASSFGQQNEQYF.

This chain uses TRBV21-1 with TRBJ2-5. TRBV21-1 is shown as a pseudogene. CDR3 length: 15 amino acids. The CDR3 DNA follows: TGTGCCAGCAGCAATTGTGGGGTTCTGTTAGAGACCCAGTACTTC. Residues: CASSNCGVLLETQYF.